This TCR beta chain was obtained from a study of a mutant IDH1 vaccine in newly diagnosed glioma. Study as a whole: Earlier care involved radiotherapy, temozolomide, or both, and the majority received both.

As for this clone: The antigen is not known.

CDR1 SGHRS and CDR2 YFSETQ come from the germline V gene. The CDR3 has 19 residues. V lost 0 bases and J lost 0; bases outside the gene matches: 8. Sequencing used immunoSEQ multiplex PCR; TCRdb keeps in-frame clones, though not all of them. This table holds 55,000 to 65,000 clones, 70% to 85% found once. The sample's time point: week 47, end of study. Vaccination comprised doses that each held 300 ug of mutant IDH1 20-mer peptide, plus topical imiquimod. The chain combines TRBV5-1 with TRBJ1-3; 11 nucleotides align to TRBD1. Source: PBMCs, taken from a glioma patient whose treatment included an IDH1 peptide vaccine. This clonotype originated in a man in his fifties with glioma. The CDR3 DNA reads TGCGCCAGCAGCTTGGGGACAGGGGGCTCCCTGAGCTCTGGAAACACCATATATTTT. It specifies CASSLGTGGSLSSGNTIYF. The full variable domain, rest sourced from reference TRBV5-1 and TRBJ1-3, is KAGVTQTPRYLIKTRGQQVTLSCSPISGHRSVSWYQQTPGQGLQFLFEYFSETQRNKGNFPGRFSGRQFSNSRSEMNVSTLELGDSALYLCASSLGTGGSLSSGNTIYFGEGSWLTVV.